These 15 T cell receptor beta chains were all obtained from the same sample, sequenced in a study of cytotoxic CD8 clonotypes in ibrutinib-treated CLL. TCRdb's copy holds only in-frame clones and misses some; the assay was immunoSEQ multiplex PCR. In the table there are roughly 250,000 clones, 70% of which are singletons. The starting material was PBMCs, obtained after 24 months of ibrutinib treatment. The receptors shown here come from a human donor with chronic lymphocytic leukemia.

This chain joins TRBV6-5 and TRBJ2-7, with 7 bases matching TRBD1. The length of the CDR3 is 11 residues. In germline, CDR1 is MNHEY, CDR2 SVGAGI. J lost 10 bases, V lost 8 bases, and 8 bases had no gene match. The CDR3 coding sequence is TGTGCCAGCTCGAACCGGGACAGACAGTACTTC. Its protein product is CASSNRDRQYF.

V usage is TRBV5-1 and J usage is TRBJ2-1; the match to TRBD2 covers 9 bases. The CDR3 has 17 amino acids. Germline V gene data show CDR1 as SGHRS and CDR2 as YFSETQ. J lost 1 base, V lost 0 bases, and 5 bases had no gene match. The CDR3 bases are TGCGCCAGCAGCTTGGCTGATAGCGGGGGATCCTACAATGAGCAGTTCTTC. Translation gives CASSLADSGGSYNEQFF.

The V gene is TRBV5-4, the J gene TRBJ2-7; TRBD1 aligns across 8 bases. Germline V gene sequence: CDR1 SGHNT, CDR2 YYREEE (reference sequence). J was trimmed by 4 bases and V by 2 bases; bases with no gene match: 5. This CDR3 has 14 amino acids. CDR3 sequence reads: CASSFGTGFYEQYF. The CDR3 coding sequence is TGTGCCAGCAGCTTTGGGACAGGATTTTACGAGCAGTACTTC.

Only one count was recorded for this clone. The rearrangement links TRBV15 to TRBJ2-1, with 9 bases matching TRBD2. With V trimmed by 1 base and J by 4 bases, 8 bases remained unmatched. The germline V gene encodes CDR1 LNHNV and CDR2 YYDKDF (reference sequence). The CDR3 is made up of 17 amino acids. The CDR3 bases are TGTGCCACCAGCAGAGCCCGTAGCGGGAGTCTTTACAATGAGCAGTTCTTC. Protein sequence: CATSRARSGSLYNEQFF.

The J gene is TRBJ2-1, the V gene TRBV30, with 8 bases matching TRBD2. Per germline, CDR1 GTSNPN and CDR2 SVGIG (reference sequence). The V gene end was trimmed by 8 bases and the J gene end by 1 base; junction bases not matched to a gene: 7. The CDR3 consists of 14 residues. CDR3 loop: CASRAGASYNEQFF. Here the CDR3 DNA reads TGTGCCAGTAGAGCGGGAGCATCCTACAATGAGCAGTTCTTC.

The CDR3 DNA reads TGCGCCAGCAGCCCCCGACAGTCCCGCACAGATACGCAGTATTTT. Translating gives CASSPRQSRTDTQYF. The chain is built from TRBV4-3 and TRBJ2-3, with D possibly being TRBD1 (5 bases). The CDR3 runs 15 residues. Germline CDR1 and CDR2: LGHNA and YSLEER. Trimming took off 4 bases at V and 1 base at J, with 12 bases between the two ends.

The rearrangement uses TRBV5-6 and TRBJ2-5, with 7 positions matching TRBD2. With V trimmed by 0 bases and J by 1 base, 3 bases remained unmatched. Germline loops: CDR1 SGHDT, CDR2 YYEEEE. The CDR3 totals 15 residues. The chain's CDR3 is CASSLAGGLQETQYF. CDR3 DNA: TGTGCCAGCAGCTTGGCGGGAGGCCTCCAAGAGACCCAGTACTTC.

This chain connects TRBV11-3 to TRBJ2-1; no reliable D call. The V end was cut by 0 bases, the J end by 8 bases, with 8 bases between. The length of the CDR3 is 13 residues. CDR1 SGHNT and CDR2 YENEEA come from the germline V gene. This CDR3 reads CASSLESNYEQFF. DNA for the CDR3: TGTGCCAGCAGCTTAGAATCCAACTATGAGCAGTTCTTC.

This clone was picked up a small number of times. The gene calls are TRBV28 and TRBJ2-7; D perhaps matches TRBD2 (5 bases). This CDR3 has 15 residues. Germline values: CDR1 MDHEN, CDR2 SYDVKM. V shed 4 bases and J shed 0 bases, with 13 bases lying between them. The DNA for the CDR3 is TGTGCCAGCAGTTCCCCCGTGGGGAGCTCCTACGAGCAGTACTTC. It translates to CASSSPVGSSYEQYF.

J is TRBJ2-7 and V is TRBV20-1, with D unclear. CDR1 is DFQATT, CDR2 SNEGSKA, per germline (reference sequence). This CDR3 contains 11 residues. With 3 bases removed from V and 4 bases from J, the gap between germline ends came to 7 bases. CDR3 coding DNA: TGCAGTGCTAGTCTTGAATACGAGCAGTACTTC. It encodes CSASLEYEQYF.

The V call is TRBV6-1, the J call TRBJ2-7, with TRBD2 matching over 10 bases. After removal of 2 bases from V and 2 bases from J, the junction contained 9 bases not matched to a gene. This CDR3 is built from 17 residues. Germline CDR1 and CDR2: MNHNS and SASEGT. Here the CDR3 reads CASSEIGGGLATYEQYF. The CDR3, as DNA: TGTGCCAGCAGTGAAATCGGAGGGGGACTAGCGACCTACGAGCAGTACTTC.

The chain joins TRBV19 to TRBJ1-5, with 7 nucleotides matching TRBD1. The J segment lost 1 base and the V segment lost 5 bases, leaving 8 bases of the junction unmatched. The CDR3 extends over 16 amino acids. Looked up from germline, CDR1 is LNHDA and CDR2 is SQIVND (reference sequence). The CDR3 region is CASSSLSGGSNQPQHF. The CDR3 region has the DNA TGTGCCAGTAGTTCTCTCTCAGGGGGAAGCAATCAGCCCCAGCATTTT. Combining the CDR3 with reference TRBV19 and TRBJ1-5 gives the whole variable domain DGGITQSPKYLFRKEGQNVTLSCEQNLNHDAMYWYRQDPGQGLRLIYYSQIVNDFQKGDIAEGYSVSREKKESFPLTVTSAQKNPTAFYLCASSSLSGGSNQPQHFGDGTRLSIL.

The chain carries TRBV7-2 and TRBJ2-7, with 9 nucleotides matching TRBD1. CDR1 and CDR2 (germline): SGHTA, FQGNSA. V lost 5 bases and J lost 6; bases outside the gene matches: 8. The CDR3 extends over 14 amino acids. The CDR3 sequence: CASSPGDRASEQYF. The CDR3 DNA reads TGTGCCAGCAGCCCCGGGGACAGGGCGTCCGAGCAGTACTTC.

This chain connects TRBV4-2 to TRBJ2-5; no firm D call. Trimming stripped 0 bases from V and 3 bases from J, with 8 bases between. The length of the CDR3 is 14 residues. Germline V gives CDR1 LGHNA, CDR2 YNFKEQ. The CDR3 spells CASSQESDKETQYF. The CDR3, as DNA: TGTGCCAGCAGCCAAGAGAGCGACAAAGAGACCCAGTACTTC.

The rearrangement uses TRBV6-5 and TRBJ1-1, with TRBD1 matching 9 bases. Germline values: CDR1 MNHEY, CDR2 SVGAGI. The ends lost 1 base at V and 11 bases at J; junction bases unmatched: 5. This CDR3 has 13 amino acids. CDR3: CASSYWTGDRAFF. The CDR3 nucleotides read TGTGCCAGCAGTTACTGGACAGGGGATCGGGCTTTCTTT.